The 15 T cell receptor beta chains in this list originate from one sample, sequenced in a study of PD-L1 blockade in urothelial cancer. This sample's time point: pretreatment peripheral blood. Produced via immunoSEQ multiplex PCR; TCRdb's table is partial and in-frame only. The data show fewer than 60,000 clones, 65% to 90% seen once. The source material was PBMCs, sampled around atezolizumab (anti-PD-L1) treatment. The receptors were gathered from a man in his 70s with urothelial cancer.

The rearrangement joins TRBV19 to TRBJ2-1; 12 bases are shared with TRBD2. This CDR3 region has 14 residues. Looked up from germline, CDR1 is LNHDA and CDR2 is SQIVND (reference sequence). V shed 9 bases and J 7 bases; nucleotides not matched to a gene: 7. The CDR3 reads CASTLAGGLNEQFF. The CDR3 DNA follows: TGTGCCAGCACACTAGCGGGAGGTCTTAATGAGCAGTTCTTC.

This clone was recorded a few times. This rearrangement joins TRBV9 to TRBJ2-4; a weak D match, TRBD1 (6 bases). The CDR3 runs to 16 residues. Trimming cost V 0 bases and J 1 base, with 11 bases left between them. Germline V lookup: CDR1 SGDLS, CDR2 YYNGEE. This chain's CDR3 is CASSVEPQGAKNIQYF. The CDR3 DNA reads as TGTGCCAGCAGCGTAGAGCCCCAGGGGGCCAAAAACATTCAGTACTTC.

This rearrangement joins TRBV6-1 to TRBJ1-4; tentatively, D is TRBD1 (5 bases). Per the germline V gene, CDR1 is MNHNS and CDR2 is SASEGT. This CDR3 comprises 14 residues. V lost 7 bases, J lost 7 bases, and 16 bases lay in between. CDR3 sequence (DNA): TGTGCCAGCACCCCGATCCTTAGGGGTGAAAAACTGTTTTTT. This encodes CASTPILRGEKLFF.

The chain carries TRBV9 and TRBJ2-2; the match to TRBD2 covers 8 bases. V gave up 3 bases and J gave up 5 bases; unmatched junction bases: 9. The CDR3 consists of 16 residues. Germline lookup yields CDR1 SGDLS and CDR2 YYNGEE. The CDR3: CASSGERGRITGELFF. As DNA, the CDR3 is TGTGCCAGCAGCGGAGAGCGGGGGCGAATTACCGGGGAGCTGTTTTTT.

The chain combines TRBV9 with TRBJ2-5, with 9 positions matching TRBD2. The V gene end was trimmed by 4 bases and the J gene end by 5 bases; junction bases not matched to a gene: 6. Germline V gene data show CDR1 as SGDLS and CDR2 as YYNGEE. CDR3 length equals 14 residues. Here the CDR3 reads CASSFSGSSETQYF. The DNA for the CDR3 is TGTGCCAGCAGCTTTAGCGGGAGCTCGGAGACCCAGTACTTC.

This chain connects TRBV6-5 to TRBJ1-1, with a possible D match to TRBD1 (6 bases). The CDR3 runs 13 residues. V was trimmed by 2 bases and J by 6 bases, leaving 10 bases between them. Per germline, CDR1 MNHEY and CDR2 SVGAGI. CDR3 loop: CASSYRGAPEAFF. CDR3 DNA: TGTGCCAGCAGTTACCGGGGGGCACCTGAAGCTTTCTTT.

This chain uses TRBV29-1 with TRBJ2-3; 7 bases agree with TRBD1. J was trimmed by 9 bases and V by 6 bases; bases with no gene match: 9. This CDR3 has 12 amino acids. Germline lookup yields CDR1 SQVTM and CDR2 ANQGSEA. The CDR3 protein is CSVGPQGDTQYF. DNA for the CDR3: TGCAGCGTGGGGCCGCAGGGGGACACGCAGTATTTT.

The rearrangement joins TRBV9 to TRBJ1-5, with D uncertain. The V gene's germline CDR1 is SGDLS and CDR2 YYNGEE. Trimming shortened V by 5 bases and J by 0 bases, and 12 bases separated the two germline ends. This CDR3 contains 15 residues. CDR3 nucleotide sequence: TGTGCCAGCAGTGCGACATACAATAGCAATCAGCCCCAGCATTTT. This sequence encodes CASSATYNSNQPQHF.

This rearrangement joins TRBV7-2 to TRBJ1-3; D might be TRBD1 (5 bases). Trimming cost V 3 bases and J 1 base, with 16 bases left between them. CDR3 size: 17 residues. Germline CDR1 is SGHTA and CDR2 is FQGNSA. CDR3 DNA sequence: TGTGCCAGCAGCTTGGACAATCTATTATATTCTGGAAACACCATATATTTT. It is translated as CASSLDNLLYSGNTIYF.

This chain links TRBV5-4 with TRBJ2-5, with 9 bases aligning to TRBD1. CDR3 size: 14 residues. Germline V gene sequence: CDR1 SGHNT, CDR2 YYREEE (reference sequence). V gave up 0 bases and J gave up 7 bases; unmatched junction bases: 4. CDR3 bases: TGTGCCAGCAGCTTGGGACAGGGGGATGGGACCCAGTACTTC. Translation: CASSLGQGDGTQYF.

The count of this clone is one. Here the CDR3 DNA reads TGTGCCAGCAGCCTCCAAGAGCGAGAGACCCAGTACTTC. Amino acids: CASSLQERETQYF. This chain connects TRBV9 to TRBJ2-5; D gene unclear. The CDR3 covers 13 residues. The germline CDR1 and CDR2 sequences are SGDLS and YYNGEE. V lost 4 bases and J lost 4, with 11 bases in between. Full variable domain (remainder filled in from reference TRBV9 and TRBJ2-5): DSGVTQTPKHLITATGQRVTLRCSPRSGDLSVYWYQQSLDQGLQFLIQYYNGEERAKGNILERFSAQQFPDLHSELNLSSLELGDSALYFCASSLQERETQYFGPGTRLLVL.

The rearrangement uses TRBV5-1 and TRBJ1-2, with TRBD1 matching over 7 bases. The CDR3 is made up of 14 amino acids. Germline-derived CDR1 and CDR2 are SGHRS and YFSETQ. Germline trimming cut 2 bases from V and 5 bases from J; bases unmatched to any gene: 6. CDR3 coding DNA: TGCGCCAGCAGCTTATCCGGGACAGCTTATGGCTACACCTTC. It codes for CASSLSGTAYGYTF.

The chain couples TRBV7-8 to TRBJ2-7; no clear D gene. The CDR3 is 15 amino acids. The V end lost 0 bases, the J end lost 7 bases, and 16 bases lay between the germline ends. Germline CDR1 SGHVS, CDR2 FQNEAQ. CDR3 coding DNA: TGTGCCAGCAGCTTAGCAGGCCCCATGGAAGCGGAGCAGTACTTC. Translating it yields CASSLAGPMEAEQYF.

V usage is TRBV5-4 and J usage is TRBJ2-6; 7 nucleotides match TRBD1. Per germline, CDR1 SGHNT and CDR2 YYREEE (reference sequence). Trimming at V came to 4 bases and at J to 3 bases, leaving 7 bases not matched to a gene. This CDR3 contains 16 residues. The CDR3 sequence: CASSPEGAFGANVLTF. CDR3 nucleotides: TGTGCCAGCAGCCCCGAGGGGGCTTTTGGGGCCAACGTCCTGACTTTC.

The CDR3 nucleotides are TGTGCCAGCAGCCCCGGACAGGGGATGGAGTTTTTT. This sequence encodes CASSPGQGMEFF. V usage is TRBV5-4 and J usage is TRBJ1-4; TRBD1 aligns across 9 bases. This CDR3 contains 12 residues. CDR1 and CDR2 from the germline V gene are SGHNT and YYREEE (reference sequence). Trimming took 4 bases from V and 16 from J; bases not matched to a gene: 8. The entire variable domain, with the rest obtained from reference TRBV5-4 and TRBJ1-4, is as follows: ETGVTQSPTHLIKTRGQQVTLRCSSQSGHNTVSWYQQALGQGPQFIFQYYREEENGRGNFPPRFSGLQFPNYSSELNVNALELDDSALYLCASSPGQGMEFFGSGTQLSVL.